Below, 30 T cell receptor beta chains from the same sample are listed, as sequenced in a study of cytomegalovirus exposure and HLA in healthy donors. PCR employed 60 Vbeta and 13 Jbeta primers. Data came from immunoSEQ multiplex PCR; TCRdb stores just in-frame clones and leaves some out. The sample has roughly 190,000 clones, 70% to 80% seen once. The sample comprised PBMCs. All receptors derive from a woman aged 50 to 60 in good health and CMV-seronegative.

This chain uses TRBV28 with TRBJ2-7; D gene unclear. Germline assignment: CDR1 MDHEN and CDR2 SYDVKM. The V end was cut by 4 bases, the J end by 0 bases, with 10 bases between. The CDR3 has 14 residues. CDR3 nucleotide sequence: TGTGCCAGCAGTTCCTATCCGAGCTCCTACGAGCAGTACTTC. Translated: CASSSYPSSYEQYF.

The genes are TRBV28 and TRBJ1-3, with no clear D. Deletions cut 6 bases from V and 2 bases from J, with 14 bases between. This CDR3 spans 15 amino acids. CDR1 and CDR2 (germline): MDHEN, SYDVKM. CDR3 in amino acids: CASSPPTTTGNTIYF. CDR3 nucleotides: TGTGCCAGCAGCCCCCCGACGACAACTGGAAACACCATATATTTT.

The V call is TRBV9, the J call TRBJ1-2; 9 nucleotides align to TRBD1. The CDR3 consists of 15 residues. CDR1 SGDLS and CDR2 YYNGEE come from the germline V gene. V lost 4 bases to trimming and J lost 6 bases; unmatched junction nucleotides: 10. CDR3 region: CASSPGQGMLDGYTF. CDR3 nucleotide sequence: TGTGCCAGCAGCCCCGGACAGGGGATGTTGGATGGCTACACCTTC.

This chain joins TRBV29-1 and TRBJ2-5, with D uncertain. Germline V gene sequence: CDR1 SQVTM, CDR2 ANQGSEA. The V gene lost 5 bases and the J gene lost 5 bases, with 9 bases spanning the gap. This CDR3 has 11 residues. The CDR3 loop reads CSVPPEETQYF. In DNA, the CDR3 is TGCAGCGTTCCCCCTGAGGAGACCCAGTACTTC.

V usage is TRBV15 and J usage is TRBJ2-5; a weak D match, TRBD2 (7 bases). The CDR3 runs to 17 residues. From germline, CDR1 is LNHNV and CDR2 YYDKDF (reference sequence). V was pared by 1 base and J by 1 base, with 16 bases between. This chain's CDR3 is CATSRGWGGASQETQYF. DNA for the CDR3: TGTGCCACCAGCAGAGGTTGGGGGGGCGCGTCCCAAGAGACCCAGTACTTC.

This clone was recorded a few times. The rearrangement joins TRBV4-3 to TRBJ1-1; weak D call: TRBD1 (6 bases). This CDR3 region has 13 residues. V lost 0 bases, J lost 6 bases, and 8 bases lay in between. Per germline, CDR1 LGHNA and CDR2 YSLEER. The CDR3 DNA reads as TGCGCCAGCAGCCAAGAAAAGGGGGCTGAAGCTTTCTTT. Encoded protein: CASSQEKGAEAFF.

The chain couples TRBV4-3 to TRBJ2-1, with 9 nucleotides matching TRBD2. The CDR3 is 16 residues long. The junction had 11 bases not matched to a gene; V was cut back by 4 bases and J by 7 bases. CDR1 and CDR2 from the germline V gene are LGHNA and YSLEER. The CDR3 nucleotides read TGCGCCAGCAGCCCGCGGGCGGGGGGGATAAATAATGAGCAGTTCTTC. This codes for CASSPRAGGINNEQFF.

This chain links TRBV9 with TRBJ1-1; D unresolved. This CDR3 contains 13 residues. The germline gives CDR1 SGDLS, CDR2 YYNGEE. The V gene lost 0 bases and the J gene lost 12 bases, with 15 bases spanning the gap. The DNA for the CDR3 is TGTGCCAGCAGCGTAGCAGGAGACGGGAGAACTTTCTTT. Translating it yields CASSVAGDGRTFF.

The chain couples TRBV4-1 to TRBJ2-5; D perhaps matches TRBD1 (6 bases). The CDR3 length is 14 residues. Germline V gene lookup returns CDR1 MGHRA and CDR2 YSYEKL. V gave up 3 bases and J gave up 7 bases, with 15 bases separating them. The DNA for the CDR3 is TGCGCCAGCAGCCAGAACAGGGATAGTGGGACCCAGTACTTC. It specifies CASSQNRDSGTQYF.

The chain employs TRBV6-4 and TRBJ2-1, with 15 bases aligning to TRBD2. Germline V lookup: CDR1 MRHNA, CDR2 SNTAGT. The CDR3 totals 18 residues. V trimming: 5 bases; J trimming: 0 bases; junction bases outside the gene matches: 5. In DNA, the CDR3 is TGTGCCAGCAGTCCCTGGACTAGCGGGAGGGACTCCTACAATGAGCAGTTCTTC. It is translated as CASSPWTSGRDSYNEQFF.

The rearrangement uses TRBV6-5 and TRBJ1-2; no clear D. Germline-derived CDR1 and CDR2 are MNHEY and SVGAGI. V dropped 4 bases and J dropped 4 bases, with 4 bases sitting between them. This CDR3 has 11 residues. CDR3 amino acids: CASSSFYGYTF. The CDR3 bases are TGTGCCAGCAGTTCCTTCTATGGCTACACCTTC.

V usage is TRBV6-5 and J usage is TRBJ2-2; D is possibly TRBD1 (6 bases). The CDR3 totals 16 residues. Germline values: CDR1 MNHEY, CDR2 SVGAGI. Trimming took 1 base from V and 6 from J, leaving 15 bases between them. The CDR3 coding sequence is TGTGCCAGCAGTTACTTGGTGACAGGAAACGCCGGGGAGCTGTTTTTT. The encoded protein is CASSYLVTGNAGELFF.

The V gene is TRBV10-2, the J gene TRBJ1-2; perhaps TRBD1 as D (5 bases). Trimming shortened V by 3 bases and J by 0 bases, and 23 bases separated the two germline ends. This CDR3 is 19 amino acids long. The germline CDR1 and CDR2 sequences are WSHSY and SAAADI. Here the CDR3 DNA reads TGCGCCAGCAGTGATCAACCCGGGGGGTCCTACTCCTCTAACTATGGCTACACCTTC. Residues: CASSDQPGGSYSSNYGYTF.

This clone was observed a few times. The chain joins TRBV6-5 to TRBJ2-4; D gene uncertain. Trimming took off 6 bases at V and 2 bases at J, with 8 bases between the two ends. The V gene's germline CDR1 is MNHEY and CDR2 SVGAGI. The CDR3 is 13 amino acids. CDR3 sequence: CASSAHTKNIQYF. The CDR3 DNA reads TGTGCCAGCAGCGCCCACACCAAAAACATTCAGTACTTC.

The chain uses TRBV7-9 and TRBJ2-1, with D tentatively TRBD2 (5 bases). CDR3 size: 16 residues. V was shortened by 5 bases and J by 8 bases, with 22 bases between the two germline ends. CDR1 and CDR2 (germline): SEHNR, FQNEAQ (reference sequence). Written as DNA, the CDR3 is TGTGCCAGCAGCGCGCTCGCCAGCTCTGAGGGAGATGAGCAGTTCTTC. It translates to CASSALASSEGDEQFF.

This chain links TRBV4-3 with TRBJ2-3; maybe TRBD2 (5 bases). Trimming shortened V by 3 bases and J by 6 bases, and 10 bases separated the two germline ends. The CDR3 runs to 13 residues. Looked up from germline, CDR1 is LGHNA and CDR2 is YSLEER. CDR3 nucleotide sequence: TGCGCCAGCAGCCAGCTGTTAGCGGATACGCAGTATTTT. Protein product: CASSQLLADTQYF.

This clone was detected only once. The chain carries TRBV11-2 and TRBJ1-6; 7 bases map to TRBD1. This CDR3 spans 14 amino acids. Germline CDR1 reads SGHAT; CDR2 reads FQNNGV. Germline trimming cut 4 bases from V and 11 bases from J; bases unmatched to any gene: 8. CDR3 nucleotide sequence: TGTGCCAGCAGCTACGGGGGACAGTCAACACCCCTCCACTTT. Its translation: CASSYGGQSTPLHF.

The chain joins TRBV5-8 to TRBJ2-5; 10 nucleotides align to TRBD1. J gave up 5 bases and V 3 bases, and 7 bases lay outside the gene matches. The CDR3 spans 15 residues. Germline CDR1 and CDR2: SGHTS and YDEGEE. The CDR3 nucleotides are TGTGCCAGCAGCTCCATAGGACAGGGGGAGGAGACCCAGTACTTC. This sequence encodes CASSSIGQGEETQYF.

The chain is built from TRBV11-2 and TRBJ1-1; possibly TRBD1 for D (5 bases). Germline-derived CDR1 and CDR2 are SGHAT and FQNNGV. The CDR3 covers 13 residues. Trimming took off 0 bases at V and 4 bases at J, with 6 bases between the two ends. The chain's CDR3 is CASSLERGTEAFF. CDR3 DNA sequence: TGTGCCAGCAGCTTAGAAAGGGGCACTGAAGCTTTCTTT. Together with reference TRBV11-2 and TRBJ1-1, the CDR3 gives the full variable domain: EAGVAQSPRYKIIEKRQSVAFWCNPISGHATLYWYQQILGQGPKLLIQFQNNGVVDDSQLPKDRFSAERLKGVDSTLKIQPAKLEDSAVYLCASSLERGTEAFFGQGTRLTVV.

This chain connects TRBV20-1 to TRBJ1-1; no clear D. The CDR3 contains 11 residues. The ends were cut back, 5 bases at V and 1 base at J, with 5 bases in the middle. CDR1 is DFQATT and CDR2 is SNEGSKA in the germline V gene (reference sequence). CDR3 residues: CSAQWNTEAFF. CDR3 coding DNA: TGCAGTGCTCAGTGGAACACTGAAGCTTTCTTT.

The CDR3 DNA reads TGTGCCAGCAGTTTCTCCTTCGGGGGGCGCGGAAACACCATATATTTT. This translates into CASSFSFGGRGNTIYF. V gene TRBV27 combines with J gene TRBJ1-3; tentatively, D is TRBD1 (6 bases). This CDR3 spans 16 amino acids. V was cut by 3 bases and J by 4 bases, with 16 bases left in between. Germline CDR1 reads MNHEY; CDR2 reads SMNVEV (reference sequence).

This chain links TRBV5-1 with TRBJ2-2, with D perhaps TRBD1 (6 bases). V gave up 6 bases and J gave up 6 bases, with 21 bases separating them. The germline gives CDR1 SGHRS, CDR2 YFSETQ. This CDR3 is built from 16 residues. In DNA form, the CDR3 reads TGCGCCAGCACCTCGACGACAGGTACTCGACCCGGGGAGCTGTTTTTT. Residues: CASTSTTGTRPGELFF. The variable domain in full, completed from reference TRBV5-1 and TRBJ2-2, reads KAGVTQTPRYLIKTRGQQVTLSCSPISGHRSVSWYQQTPGQGLQFLFEYFSETQRNKGNFPGRFSGRQFSNSRSEMNVSTLELGDSALYLCASTSTTGTRPGELFFGEGSRLTVL.

The genes are TRBV9 and TRBJ1-1; perhaps TRBD1 as D (5 bases). With 4 bases removed from V and 6 bases from J, the gap between germline ends came to 13 bases. CDR1 and CDR2 (germline): SGDLS, YYNGEE. The CDR3 runs to 13 residues. This chain's CDR3 is CASSPTVPAEAFF. The DNA of the CDR3 is TGTGCCAGCAGCCCGACAGTCCCAGCTGAAGCTTTCTTT.

The rearrangement uses TRBV7-2 and TRBJ1-5; D remains unclear. The V and J ends lost 5 bases and 10 bases respectively, with 18 bases between them. In germline, CDR1 is SGHTA, CDR2 FQGNSA. The CDR3 sequence is 14 residues long. CDR3: CASSPRSGGGPQHF. CDR3 DNA: TGTGCCAGCAGCCCCCGGAGTGGCGGAGGACCCCAGCATTTT. The entire variable domain, with the rest obtained from reference TRBV7-2 and TRBJ1-5, is as follows: GAGVSQSPSNKVTEKGKDVELRCDPISGHTALYWYRQSLGQGLEFLIYFQGNSAPDKSGLPSDRFSAERTGGSVSTLTIQRTQQEDSAVYLCASSPRSGGGPQHFGDGTRLSIL.

The chain links TRBV28 to TRBJ2-7; 7 bases align to TRBD2. The CDR3 has 13 residues. Germline V gene sequence: CDR1 MDHEN, CDR2 SYDVKM. V was clipped by 5 bases and J by 2 bases; unmatched bases: 3. The CDR3 DNA follows: TGTGCCAGCAGTCCTAGCGGTACCTACGAGCAGTACTTC. This sequence encodes CASSPSGTYEQYF.

This sequence joins TRBV7-9 and TRBJ1-1, with D hard to call. The CDR3 sequence is 15 residues long. V was shortened by 5 bases and J by 2 bases, with 15 bases between the two germline ends. The germline V gene has CDR1 SEHNR and CDR2 FQNEAQ (reference sequence). CDR3 sequence (DNA): TGTGCCAGCAGCCCATCATCGGGATCAAACACTGAAGCTTTCTTT. As protein: CASSPSSGSNTEAFF. The full variable domain, completed using reference TRBV7-9 and TRBJ1-1, is DTGVSQNPRHKITKRGQNVTFRCDPISEHNRLYWYRQTLGQGPEFLTYFQNEAQLEKSRLLSDRFSAERPKGSFSTLEIQRTEQGDSAMYLCASSPSSGSNTEAFFGQGTRLTVV.

This clone was observed a few times. The chain recombines TRBV5-4 with TRBJ2-5; 11 bases match TRBD1. From germline, CDR1 is SGHNT and CDR2 YYREEE (reference sequence). Unmatched junction bases numbered 17, after V lost 4 bases and J lost 6 bases. The CDR3 loop spans 18 amino acids. CDR3 nucleotide sequence: TGTGCCAGCAGCCCTACGCTACCCGGGACAGGGGGAACGCAGACCCAGTACTTC. It encodes CASSPTLPGTGGTQTQYF.

The chain carries TRBV9 and TRBJ1-1, with 9 bases identical to TRBD1. Germline V lookup: CDR1 SGDLS, CDR2 YYNGEE. The length of the CDR3 is 16 residues. V trimming: 3 bases; J trimming: 5 bases; junction bases outside the gene matches: 11. CDR3 protein: CASSALQGARGTEAFF. CDR3 nucleotides: TGTGCCAGCAGCGCCCTACAGGGGGCTCGGGGGACTGAAGCTTTCTTT.

This clone was counted only a few times. J is TRBJ2-4 and V is TRBV28, with 8 nucleotides matching TRBD1. The CDR3 has 20 residues. Germline V gene sequence: CDR1 MDHEN, CDR2 SYDVKM. The J segment lost 2 bases and the V segment lost 2 bases, leaving 17 bases of the junction unmatched. CDR3 protein: CASSLPLRGPKLTSKNIQYF. The CDR3 region has the DNA TGTGCCAGCAGTTTACCTCTCAGGGGGCCGAAACTCACGTCCAAAAACATTCAGTACTTC.

This clone is a singleton in its sample. The chain couples TRBV7-2 to TRBJ1-3; maybe TRBD1 (6 bases). The CDR3 length is 15 residues. Germline V lookup: CDR1 SGHTA, CDR2 FQGNSA. V was pared by 1 base and J by 1 base, with 8 bases between. The CDR3 loop is CASSLGTASGNTIYF. In DNA, the CDR3 is TGTGCCAGCAGCTTAGGGACAGCATCTGGAAACACCATATATTTT. The full variable domain, in which reference TRBV7-2 and TRBJ1-3 provide the parts outside the CDR3, is GAGVSQSPSNKVTEKGKDVELRCDPISGHTALYWYRQSLGQGLEFLIYFQGNSAPDKSGLPSDRFSAERTGGSVSTLTIQRTQQEDSAVYLCASSLGTASGNTIYFGEGSWLTVV.